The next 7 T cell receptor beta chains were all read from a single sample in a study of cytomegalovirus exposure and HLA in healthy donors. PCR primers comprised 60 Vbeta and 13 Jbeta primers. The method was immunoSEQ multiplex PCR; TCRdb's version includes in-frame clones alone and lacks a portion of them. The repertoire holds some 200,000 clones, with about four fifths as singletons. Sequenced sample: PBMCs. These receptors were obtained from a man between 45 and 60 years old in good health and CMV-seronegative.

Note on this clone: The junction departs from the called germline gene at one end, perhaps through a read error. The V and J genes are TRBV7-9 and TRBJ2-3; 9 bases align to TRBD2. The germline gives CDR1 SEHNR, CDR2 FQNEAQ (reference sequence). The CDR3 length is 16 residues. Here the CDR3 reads CSSSLGLATPRDTQYF. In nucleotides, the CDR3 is TGTTCCAGCAGCCTGGGACTAGCAACGCCGAGGGATACGCAGTATTTT.

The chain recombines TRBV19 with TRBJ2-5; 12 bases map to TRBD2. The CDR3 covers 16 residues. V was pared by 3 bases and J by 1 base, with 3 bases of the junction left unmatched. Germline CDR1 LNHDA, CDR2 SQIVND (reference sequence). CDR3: CASSIALAGGQETQYF. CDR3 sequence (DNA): TGTGCCAGTAGTATCGCACTAGCGGGGGGCCAAGAGACCCAGTACTTC.

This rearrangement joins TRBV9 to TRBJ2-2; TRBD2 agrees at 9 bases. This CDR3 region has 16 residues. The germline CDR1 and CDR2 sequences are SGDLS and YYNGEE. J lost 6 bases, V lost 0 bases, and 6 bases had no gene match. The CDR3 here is CASSVAGGGASGELFF. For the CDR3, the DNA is TGTGCCAGCAGCGTAGCGGGCGGGGGGGCCTCCGGGGAGCTGTTTTTT.

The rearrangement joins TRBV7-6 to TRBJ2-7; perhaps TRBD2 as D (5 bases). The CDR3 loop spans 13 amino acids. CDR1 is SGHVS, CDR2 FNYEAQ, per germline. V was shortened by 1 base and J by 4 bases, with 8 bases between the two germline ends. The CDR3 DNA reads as TGTGCCAGCAGCTTAGAGCGGCGATACGAGCAGTACTTC. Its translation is CASSLERRYEQYF.

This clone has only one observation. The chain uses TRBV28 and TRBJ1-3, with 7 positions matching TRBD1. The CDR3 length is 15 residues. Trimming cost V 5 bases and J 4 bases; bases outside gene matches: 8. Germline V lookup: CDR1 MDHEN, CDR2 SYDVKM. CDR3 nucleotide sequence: TGTGCCAGCAGTACGCAGGGGGTTGGGGGAAACACCATATATTTT. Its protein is CASSTQGVGGNTIYF.

The CDR3 nucleotides are TGCAGCGTTGCCCCCACCGGTCAAGAGACCCAGTACTTC. It translates to CSVAPTGQETQYF. The chain carries TRBV29-1 and TRBJ2-5; no definite D call. This CDR3 is built from 13 residues. Germline V gene sequence: CDR1 SQVTM, CDR2 ANQGSEA. The V end lost 4 bases, the J end lost 2 bases, and 11 bases lay between the germline ends.

The CDR3 nucleotides read TGTGCCAGCAGCCTCCAATCCGGGGGGTCGGGAAACACTGAAGCTTTCTTT. Encoded protein: CASSLQSGGSGNTEAFF. The gene calls are TRBV4-2 and TRBJ1-1; TRBD1 might be the D (5 bases). V lost 4 bases to trimming and J lost 2 bases, with 20 bases between them. From germline, CDR1 is LGHNA and CDR2 YNFKEQ. The CDR3 consists of 17 residues.